This T cell receptor (beta chain) came from a study of glioma-infiltrating T cells after dendritic cell vaccination (dated by TCRdb to about 2016). Describing the broader study: The cohort comprised approximately 15 glioblastoma patients from Phase I and II dendritic cell vaccination trials, 9 newly diagnosed and 6 with recurrent disease. Between the early 2000s and the early 2010s, patients were given autologous tumor lysate-pulsed dendritic cell vaccination. To make the vaccine, monocyte-derived dendritic cells were cultured for seven days with IL-4 and GM-CSF and then pulsed overnight with autologous tumor lysate. Patients received three intradermal dendritic cell vaccine injections at biweekly intervals in the arm below the axilla. In glioblastoma patients vaccinated with dendritic cells, deep sequencing of TCR beta CDR3 regions served to measure tumor-infiltrating lymphocyte content and to compare repertoires between tumor and blood. Survival after dendritic cell vaccination was correlated with TCR sequencing metrics, including TIL content and tumor-blood repertoire overlap. Beyond this particular receptor, the publication reports: After dendritic cell vaccination, a higher estimated pretreatment TIL content predicted longer time to progression and overall survival. The cohort was small and heterogeneous, with few patients having full blood and tumor sets and even fewer initial-recurrent tumor pairs. No direct relationship between TCR clonality and survival was found, suggesting a diverse polyclonal response may matter. The response model built on TCR overlap across three groups was characterized as speculative, with prospective validation still needed.

TCRB CDR3 regions were amplified from approximately 2 ug genomic DNA, or all available DNA if less, using the immunoSEQ assay. Multiplex PCR used 60 forward primers for TCR V beta segments and 13 reverse primers for J beta segments. To estimate the number of reads per starting template, synthetic control templates were added to each sample at limiting dilution. The Illumina HiSeq System generated 87 bp sequencing reads. Concerning the study's data processing: PCR and sequencing errors were removed by a nearest neighbor algorithm that merged closely related sequences. TCR overlap was measured as the percentage of unique tumor TCR beta sequences that were also present in the peripheral blood of the same patient. TCRdb stores this immuneACCESS table with in-frame sequences only. Part of the clones is absent; in the studies checked, under half of the shortfall reflects unresolved V genes, and no reason is known for the rest. V, J and clone size reflect that table, while D and trimming were determined from the DNA. The sample table shows 100,000 or so clones, and 90% are seen once. Together, the top ten hold approximately 2.7% of the sample.

The time point label of this sample denotes: after dendritic cell vaccination, including at tumor progression/relapse. Selection of patients required sufficient residual fresh-frozen tumor tissue and over two years of available survival data. None of the glioblastoma patients carried an isocitrate dehydrogenase mutation, although molecular status otherwise varied. PBMC were collected before vaccination, two weeks after the third vaccination, and at tumor progression when it occurred. The Qiagen DNeasy Blood extraction Kit was used for extraction of genomic DNA. A word on this clone: The antigen it recognizes is unknown. Within one base of it there is no much larger clone, and no base qualities were kept.

The CDR3 measures 14 amino acids from cysteine to phenylalanine. Only the CDR3 part of the read is kept: 42 bases, read in frame from the first base. Via the germline V gene, CDR1 is KGHSH and CDR2 LQKENI. The germline V and J ends show losses of 0 bases and 8 bases respectively, and no gene match explains 3 bases of the junction. The V and J genes are TRBV18 and TRBJ1-4; 7 junctional bases match TRBD1. The sequence was obtained from a human donor with glioblastoma. The sample in question was blood, obtained after dendritic cell vaccination. The nucleotides are TGTGCCAGCTCACCACCAGGGACAGCCGAAAAACTGTTTTTT. Translated, this is CASSPPGTAEKLFF.